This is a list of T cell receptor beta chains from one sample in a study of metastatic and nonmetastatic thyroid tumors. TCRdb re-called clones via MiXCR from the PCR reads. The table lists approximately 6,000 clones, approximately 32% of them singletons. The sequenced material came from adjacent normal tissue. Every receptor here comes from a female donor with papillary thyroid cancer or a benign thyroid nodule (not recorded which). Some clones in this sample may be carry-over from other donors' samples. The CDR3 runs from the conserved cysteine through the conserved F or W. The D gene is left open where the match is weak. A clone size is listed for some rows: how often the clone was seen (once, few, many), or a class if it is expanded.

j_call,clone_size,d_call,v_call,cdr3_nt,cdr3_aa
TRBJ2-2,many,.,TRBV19,TGTGCCAGTAGTATAGATCGCAGGGAGCTGTTTTTT,CASSIDRRELFF
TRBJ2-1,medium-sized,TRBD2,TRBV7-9,TGTGCCAGCAGCTTAGGACTAGCGGGAGCACGCAATGAGCAGTTCTTC,CASSLGLAGARNEQFF
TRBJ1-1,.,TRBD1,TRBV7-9,TGTGCCAGCAGCGGACAGGGGGAGAACACTGAAGCTTTCTTT,CASSGQGENTEAFF
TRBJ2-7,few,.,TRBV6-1,TGTGCCAGCAGTCGCATCCTCTCAGGGGCCCTACCGGGAGTACAGTACTTC,CASSRILSGALPGVQYF
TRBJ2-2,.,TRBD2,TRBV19,TGTGCCAGTAGTATGGGATTTGGACTAGCGGGAGCCGGGGAGCTGTTTTTT,CASSMGFGLAGAGELFF
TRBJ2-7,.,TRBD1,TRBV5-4,TGTGCCAGCAGCCCCAGGGGGAGCAGGTACGAGCAGTACTTC,CASSPRGSRYEQYF
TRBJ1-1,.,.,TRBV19,TGTGCCAGTATGTTGGGGTCCTTCGGGGGCACTGAAGCTTTCTTT,CASMLGSFGGTEAFF
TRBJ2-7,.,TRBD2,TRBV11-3,TGTGCCAGCAGCTCGGGGGGGCAGCAGTACTTC,CASSSGGQQYF
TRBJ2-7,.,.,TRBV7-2,TGCGCCAGCAGCTTGACTACCCCCTCAGCCTACGAGCAGTACTTC,CASSLTTPSAYEQYF
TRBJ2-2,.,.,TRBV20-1,TGCAGTGCTAGAGGGACTTGGTCGAACACCGGGGAGCTGTTTTTT,CSARGTWSNTGELFF
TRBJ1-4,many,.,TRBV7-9,TGTGCCAGCAGCCCCGACAGGCCTAATGAAAAACTGTTTTTT,CASSPDRPNEKLFF
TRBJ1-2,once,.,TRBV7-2,TGTGCCAGCAGCTTAGTAGGGGACACTAATGGCTACACCTTC,CASSLVGDTNGYTF
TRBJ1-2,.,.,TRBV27,TGTGCCAGCAGCTACACCGGGGGTAATGGCTACACCTTC,CASSYTGGNGYTF
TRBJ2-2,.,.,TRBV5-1,TGCGCCAGCAGCTTACCGCTGGGTGACACCGGGGAGCTGTTTTTT,CASSLPLGDTGELFF
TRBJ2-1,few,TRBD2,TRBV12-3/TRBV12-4,TGTGCCAGCAGTTTACGGGGGGGACAGTTCTTC,CASSLRGGQFF
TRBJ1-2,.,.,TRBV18,TGTGCCAGCTCACCACAAATTGCGAGATTAGGCTACACCTTC,CASSPQIARLGYTF
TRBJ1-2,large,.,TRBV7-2,TGTGCCAGCAGCTTAGGGGACAAGCAGGACTATGGCTACACCTTC,CASSLGDKQDYGYTF
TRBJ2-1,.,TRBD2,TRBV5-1,TGCGCCAGCAGCCCATCGGGACTAGGTTTGGGTAATGAGCAGTTCTTC,CASSPSGLGLGNEQFF
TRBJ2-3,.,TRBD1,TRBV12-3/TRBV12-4,TGTGCCAGCAGTTTTTACAGGGGAGATACGCAGTATTTT,CASSFYRGDTQYF
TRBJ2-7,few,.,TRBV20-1,TGCAGTGCCCCGGTTCCCGGGGGCAGGGAGCAGTACTTC,CSAPVPGGREQYF
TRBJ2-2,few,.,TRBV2,TGTGCCAGCAGTGGACAGGAAGACAACACCGGGGAGCTGTTTTTT,CASSGQEDNTGELFF
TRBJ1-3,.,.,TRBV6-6,TGTGCCAGCAGTTACTCTACACAGGGAAGTCGAAACACCATATATTTT,CASSYSTQGSRNTIYF
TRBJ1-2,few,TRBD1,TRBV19,TGTGCCAGTACCGGGGACAGTATAAACTATGGCTACACCTTC,CASTGDSINYGYTF
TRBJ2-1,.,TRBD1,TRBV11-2,TGTGCCAGCAGCCAGGGACAGAGCTCCTACAATGAGCAGTTCTTC,CASSQGQSSYNEQFF
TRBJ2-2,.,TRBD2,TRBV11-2,TGTGCCAGCAGCCCAACTTGGCCTAGCGGGGGGACCACCGGGGAGCTGTTTTTT,CASSPTWPSGGTTGELFF
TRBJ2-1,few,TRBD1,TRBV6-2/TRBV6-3,TGTGCCAGCAGTAGTGCGGGACAGGGGGCGATCGATGAGCAGTTCTTC,CASSSAGQGAIDEQFF
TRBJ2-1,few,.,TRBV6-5,TGTGCCAGCAGCGACACGGTGGATGAGCAGTTCTTC,CASSDTVDEQFF
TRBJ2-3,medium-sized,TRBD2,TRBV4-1,TGCGCCAGCAGCCAGGCAGAAGCTAGCGGGGGGGCGGCAGATACGCAGTATTTT,CASSQAEASGGAADTQYF
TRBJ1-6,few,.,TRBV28,TGTGCCAGCAGTTTATCTGGAAATTCACCCCTCCACTTT,CASSLSGNSPLHF
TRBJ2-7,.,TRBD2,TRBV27,TGTGCCAGCAGTGTCTACCGGACTAGCGGGAGCTTTGAGCAGTACTTC,CASSVYRTSGSFEQYF
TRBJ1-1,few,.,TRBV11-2,TGTGCCAGCAGCTACACTCAGAACACTGAAGCTTTCTTT,CASSYTQNTEAFF